These T cell receptor gamma chains were read from a single sample in a study of intestinal T cells in coeliac disease. TCRdb used CATT to re-call clones from the multiplex PCR reads. The sample contains 650 to 800 gamma-chain clones, over 50% of which appear only once. The sequenced sample was a duodenal biopsy. These receptors all stem from a human donor who served as a control with a normal duodenal biopsy, not a healthy volunteer. The CDR3 runs from the conserved cysteine through the conserved F or W. Fields, in order: clone size, J gene, V gene, CDR3 DNA, CDR3 protein. A clone size is listed for some rows: how often the clone was seen (once, few, many), or a class if it is expanded.

- TRGJP1 TRGV8 TGTGCCACTGGGATATGGGCCACTGGTTGGTTCAAGATATTT CATGIWATGWFKIF
- TRGJ1/TRGJ2 TRGV10 TGTGCTTGCGTAGGAGGCTATAAGAAACTCTTT CACVGGYKKLF
once TRGJ1/TRGJ2 TRGV5 TGTGCCACCTGGGACAGTGGGGATATAAGAAAACTCTTT CATWDSGDIRKLF
- TRGJP2 TRGV3 TGTGCCGACCTGGGGTCAAGTAGTGATTGGATCAAGACGTTT CADLGSSSDWIKTF
large TRGJ1/TRGJ2 TRGV2 TGTGCCACCTGGGACGGGCTCTGGAAACTCTTT CATWDGLWKLF
hyperexpanded TRGJ1/TRGJ2 TRGV8 TGTGCCACCTGGGATAGGTTTTTTCGGAGTTATTATAAGAAACTCTTT CATWDRFFRSYYKKLF
large TRGJ1/TRGJ2 TRGV8 TGTGCCACCTGGGTTCCGAATTATTATAAGAAACTCTTT CATWVPNYYKKLF
- TRGJP1 TRGV8 TGTGCACCTGGGATAGGGTCACTGGTTTGGTTCAAGATATTT CAPGIGSLVWFKIF
- TRGJP1 TRGV10 TGTGCTGCGTGGGATTATCCGGAACCACCCGATAGCCGGACTGGTTGGTTCAAGATATTT CAAWDYPEPPDSRTGWFKIF
large TRGJ1/TRGJ2 TRGV4 TGTGCCACCTGGGCGACTTATAAGAAACTCTTT CATWATYKKLF
- TRGJP1 TRGV11 TGTGCCTGCTGGATTAGGCAAGGGATACCAACTGGTTGGTTCAAGATATTT CACWIRQGIPTGWFKIF
- TRGJP2 TRGV2 TGTGCCACCTGGGACCCGAATTATAGTAGTGATTGGATCAAGACGTTT CATWDPNYSSDWIKTF
once TRGJ1/TRGJ2 TRGV4 TGTGCCACCTGGGACGGGGCAGGGTCTTATTATAAGAAACTCTTT CATWDGAGSYYKKLF
- TRGJ1/TRGJ2 TRGV3 TGTGCCGACCTGGGACAGGTGCCCCTTCCGAGGAAACTCTTT CADLGQVPLPRKLF
- TRGJP1 TRGV4 TGTGCCACCTTGGGACGGTTCCGTCGGTTCAAGATATTT CATLGRFRRFKIF